This T cell receptor (beta chain) was obtained from a study of memory CD4+ T cells and cytomegalovirus serostatus. Study overall: Of the healthy Belgian adults, 9 or 10 were CMV seropositive and 24 seronegative. Study-level points and caveats: Median bootstrapped AUC for CMV status was about 0.94 originally, 0.85 to 0.92 US-trained.

Germline values: CDR1 SGDLS, CDR2 YYNGEE. This CDR3 comprises 16 residues. V dropped 0 bases and J dropped 0 bases, with 10 bases sitting between them. In the study's own analysis: Out-of-frame sequences were removed, leaving around 2,000,000 distinct TCRbeta sequences. Method: immunoSEQ multiplex PCR; TCRdb's copy keeps in-frame clones and lacks some. V and J calls and clone size come straight from that table; D and trimming were deduced from the DNA. The sample has about 56,000 clones, about 80% seen once. The sort gate was single viable CD3+CD4+CD8-CD45RO+ cells for memory CD4+ T cells. Regarding this clone: The antigen is not known.

The chain uses TRBV9 and TRBJ1-5; D remains ambiguous. The sequenced material came from memory CD4+ T cells from blood. The receptor was isolated from an adult in good health and CMV-seronegative. The chain's CDR3 is CASSVAGVYSNQPQHF. CDR3 DNA sequence: TGTGCCAGCAGCGTAGCTGGGGTTTATAGCAATCAGCCCCAGCATTTT.